The T cell receptor beta chain described here comes from a study of T-cell reconstitution after alpha-beta-depleted transplantation in children. As concerns this clonotype: Its antigen is currently unknown.

Whole-study findings and limits: Newly produced T cells mostly provided counts and TCRbeta diversity after one year, as hyperexpanded clones declined. Recipient T cells and thymic progenitors that survived gave rise to the high TCRbeta diversity observed at day 60 in some patients. By about two months after transplant, alpha-beta T cells reportedly arose from several hundred graft clones that had expanded.

Construction of the TCRbeta library involved unique molecular identifiers. TCRdb redid the calling of the PCR reads with MiXCR, one entry per CDR3 protein. This sample yields 580,000 or so distinct CDR3 sequences, of which under 25% are seen a single time; around 14% belongs to the top ten. This CDR3 comprises 15 residues. V gave up 3 bases and J gave up 0 bases, with 10 bases separating them. Germline CDR1 is SGHAT and CDR2 is FQNNGV. The sequencing here drew on PBMCs, mostly from graft donor cells, taken 360 days after TCRalphabeta/CD19-depleted stem cell transplant. The V gene is TRBV11-2, the J gene TRBJ2-3; D is uncertain. The TCR originated in a boy in the first two years of life who had a stem cell transplant for acute myeloid leukemia, so the T cells may come from the graft donor. CDR3 residues: CASSFYNPSTDTQYF. The CDR3 DNA sequence: TGTGCCAGCAGCTTTTATAATCCTAGCACAGATACGCAGTATTTT.